What follows describes a single T cell receptor (beta chain). The authors built TCR beta libraries using iRepertoire HTBI primers and Arm-PCR of CDR3 regions. In TCRdb, the multiplex PCR reads were re-called with MiXCR into one record per CDR3 protein. The sample comprises more than 650,000 distinct CDR3 sequences, around 30% of which are singletons, and about two fifths rests with the top ten. J lost 1 base, V lost 7 bases, and 8 bases had no gene match. This CDR3 has 17 residues. Germline V lookup: CDR1 LNHDA, CDR2 SQIVND (reference sequence). These data come from a study of regulatory T cells in long-lasting Graves disease. This sample's time point: persistent/refractory GD, antithyroid drugs over 5 years with positive TRAb. PBMC RNA served as the TCR library source.

Sequenced material: peripheral blood mononuclear cells (PBMCs), taken when the disease was refractory, from a patient treated with antithyroid drugs. The sequence was obtained from a female donor with Graves disease. The J gene is TRBJ2-2, the V gene TRBV19; 11 bases agree with TRBD2. The CDR3, as DNA: TGTGCCAGTACCCCGGGACTAGCGGATTTGAACACCGGGGAGCTGTTTTTT. Translated, it gives CASTPGLADLNTGELFF.